The clone carrying this T cell receptor (beta chain) was found once. The data belong to a study of blood T cell repertoires in COVID-19. Study-wide background: Acute-phase and convalescent COVID-19 samples originated in the United States, Italy and Spain.

The CDR3 has 16 amino acids. J was trimmed by 0 bases and V by 0 bases; bases with no gene match: 4. Germline-derived CDR1 and CDR2 are SGDLS and YYNGEE. Per the authors' pipeline: Scientists estimated how many nucleated cells there were by amplifying reference gene primers. Libraries were prepared by immunoSEQ multiplex PCR; TCRdb keeps only in-frame clonotypes and omits some of them. That table supplies the V and J calls and clone size; D and trimming were determined from the DNA. The sample lists just under 85,000 clones, around 86% seen once, with 8% in the top ten. The specimen sequenced was peripheral blood. The sequence was collected from an elderly man with active or convalescent COVID-19. The V and J genes are TRBV9 and TRBJ2-3, with 7 nucleotides matching TRBD2. CDR3 sequence reads: CASSVGGSGSTDTQYF. CDR3 in DNA: TGTGCCAGCAGCGTAGGAGGTAGCGGGAGCACAGATACGCAGTATTTT.